The 25 T cell receptor beta chains reported below all come from one sample, sequenced in a study of blood T cell repertoires in COVID-19 (dated by TCRdb to the early 2020s). Library generation was performed with the immunoSEQ multiplex PCR assay. Imported from immuneACCESS, the table was reduced by TCRdb to in-frame sequences with V and J called. These copies leave out some clones; in studies compared against another copy, an unresolved V gene accounts for under half, and the cause of the remainder is not known. This sample holds 250,000 to 350,000 clones; 65% to 85% were observed only once. Roughly 1.5% of the sample goes to the ten largest clones. The specimen sequenced was peripheral blood. Every receptor here comes from a human donor with COVID-19, enrolled during active disease. The donor label of this sample is uncertain.

The chain links TRBV27 to TRBJ1-4; 8 bases map to TRBD1. V shed 11 bases and J 5 bases; nucleotides not matched to a gene: 7. The CDR3 is 13 residues long. The germline V gene has CDR1 MNHEY and CDR2 SMNVEV (reference sequence). The CDR3 region is CASSRDRNEKLFF. The CDR3 nucleotides read TGTGCCTCCTCCCGGGACAGGAATGAAAAACTGTTTTTT.

This chain uses TRBV6-2 or TRBV6-3 with TRBJ2-1, with TRBD1 identical over 7 bases. Germline trimming cut 4 bases from V and 2 bases from J; bases unmatched to any gene: 14. This CDR3 comprises 18 residues. Germline V gene sequence: CDR1 MNHEY, CDR2 SVGEGT. The CDR3 reads CASSSPVNPTGTYNEQFF. The CDR3 coding sequence is TGTGCCAGCAGTTCCCCCGTCAATCCGACAGGGACCTACAATGAGCAGTTCTTC.

This clone was found once. J is TRBJ1-5 and V is TRBV15, with D possibly TRBD1 on 6 matching bases. Trimming cost V 0 bases and J 2 bases, with 20 bases left between them. Germline CDR1 and CDR2: LNHNV and YYDKDF (reference sequence). The CDR3 contains 19 residues. Here the CDR3 reads CATSRDERWGQGRNQPQHF. The CDR3 nucleotides read TGTGCCACCAGCAGAGATGAGCGGTGGGGGCAGGGACGCAATCAGCCCCAGCATTTT. Looking up the rest from reference TRBV15 and TRBJ1-5 gives the full variable domain: DAMVIQNPRYQVTQFGKPVTLSCSQTLNHNVMYWYQQKSSQAPKLLFHYYDKDFNNEADTPDNFQSRRPNTSFCFLDIRSPGLGDTAMYLCATSRDERWGQGRNQPQHFGDGTRLSIL.

The rearrangement uses TRBV28 and TRBJ1-2; D perhaps matches TRBD1 (5 bases). CDR3 length equals 12 residues. Germline assignment: CDR1 MDHEN and CDR2 SYDVKM. The CDR3 region is CVAGESLYGYTF. The CDR3 nucleotides are TGTGTGGCGGGGGAGAGTCTCTATGGCTACACCTTC.

CDR3 in amino acids: CASSQGLEKLFF. Here the CDR3 DNA reads TGCGCCAGCAGCCAAGGTCTAGAAAAACTGTTTTTT. The V call is TRBV4-1, the J call TRBJ1-4; D gene uncertain. Germline-derived CDR1 and CDR2 are MGHRA and YSYEKL. This CDR3 is 12 amino acids long. The ends were cut back, 1 base at V and 8 bases at J, with 5 bases in the middle.

This chain connects TRBV18 to TRBJ1-1; D may be TRBD1 (5 bases). V shed 3 bases and J shed 1 base, with 18 bases lying between them. This CDR3 has 17 amino acids. Germline V CDR1 and CDR2: KGHSH, LQKENI. The CDR3 loop reads CASSPPIQGAGNTEAFF. The CDR3 region has the DNA TGTGCCAGCTCACCTCCTATTCAGGGCGCAGGGAACACTGAAGCTTTCTTT. The full variable domain, completed using reference TRBV18 and TRBJ1-1, is NAGVMQNPRHLVRRRGQEARLRCSPMKGHSHVYWYRQLPEEGLKFMVYLQKENIIDESGMPKERFSAEFPKEGPSILRIQQVVRGDSAAYFCASSPPIQGAGNTEAFFGQGTRLTVV.

This chain joins TRBV5-1 and TRBJ1-3; D is unclear. V lost 4 bases and J lost 4, with 12 bases in between. CDR1 and CDR2 from the germline V gene are SGHRS and YFSETQ. The CDR3 totals 14 residues. As DNA, the CDR3 is TGCGCCAGCAGCGTGGACCTAGCGGGAAACACCATATATTTT. It encodes CASSVDLAGNTIYF.

This clone is a singleton in its sample. V is TRBV6-5 and J is TRBJ1-3; TRBD1 is a possible D gene (5 bases). CDR1 MNHEY and CDR2 SVGAGI come from the germline V gene. This CDR3 spans 12 amino acids. Trimming pared 9 bases from V and 0 bases from J, leaving 6 bases between. The CDR3 nucleotides read TGTGCCAGAGACAGCTCTGGAAACACCATATATTTT. Protein sequence: CARDSSGNTIYF.

J is TRBJ2-5 and V is TRBV27, with 7 nucleotides matching TRBD1. The CDR3 loop spans 14 amino acids. Per germline, CDR1 MNHEY and CDR2 SMNVEV (reference sequence). V trimming: 6 bases; J trimming: 4 bases; junction bases outside the gene matches: 8. The CDR3 region is CASRMTGLPETQYF. CDR3 DNA sequence: TGTGCCAGCAGAATGACAGGGCTCCCAGAGACCCAGTACTTC.

CDR3 coding DNA: TGTGCCAGCAGTTCCTCTAGCGGGAAATGGGGGACCCAGTACTTC. Its translation: CASSSSSGKWGTQYF. The chain carries TRBV27 and TRBJ2-5; 9 bases are a match to TRBD2. This CDR3 is 15 amino acids long. V lost 4 bases to trimming and J lost 7 bases; unmatched junction nucleotides: 10. Germline V gives CDR1 MNHEY, CDR2 SMNVEV (reference sequence).

This chain uses TRBV19 with TRBJ2-1; D remains ambiguous. Germline CDR1 reads LNHDA; CDR2 reads SQIVND (reference sequence). V gave up 5 bases and J gave up 5 bases, with 22 bases separating them. The CDR3 has 17 amino acids. The CDR3 DNA reads TGTGCCAGTAGTCTCCAGGCTACTCGTTCGTCCCACAATGAGCAGTTCTTC. Its translation is CASSLQATRSSHNEQFF.

J is TRBJ1-5 and V is TRBV5-3; 11 bases align to TRBD1. TRBV5-3 is reported as an ORF; its role is uncertain. V was pared by 3 bases and J by 5 bases, with 13 bases of the junction left unmatched. The CDR3 contains 18 residues. This CDR3 reads CARSSRKTRDRGDQPQHF. DNA for the CDR3: TGTGCCAGAAGCTCAAGAAAGACACGGGACAGGGGGGATCAGCCCCAGCATTTT.

This clone is a singleton in its sample. V usage is TRBV19 and J usage is TRBJ1-1, with 7 bases identical to TRBD1. Germline values: CDR1 LNHDA, CDR2 SQIVND (reference sequence). The trim removed 6 bases at V and 1 base at J, leaving 11 bases unmatched. The CDR3 extends over 16 amino acids. The CDR3 nucleotides read TGTGCCAGTAGAAAAGACAGGGTTTTGCGGAACACTGAAGCTTTCTTT. It translates to CASRKDRVLRNTEAFF.

A remark on this clone: Other DNA variants within this sample encode the same CDR3. The chain has TRBV7-3 and TRBJ2-6; D is ambiguous. V lost 5 bases and J lost 1, with 3 bases in between. Germline-derived CDR1 and CDR2 are SGHTA and FQGTGA. CDR3 size: 13 residues. CDR3 region: CASSRSGANVLTF. DNA of the CDR3: TGTGCCAGCAGCCGGTCTGGGGCCAACGTCCTGACTTTC.

The CDR3 DNA sequence: TGTGCCAGCAGCCAAGGAGGGTCTGGGAGGACCGGGGAGCTGTTTTTT. As protein: CASSQGGSGRTGELFF. The rearrangement joins TRBV14 to TRBJ2-2; a weak D match, TRBD2 (6 bases). Germline V CDR1 and CDR2: SGHDN, FVKESK. This CDR3 spans 16 amino acids. Trimming took off 1 base at V and 5 bases at J, with 14 bases between the two ends.

The chain recombines TRBV11-2 with TRBJ2-7; 12 nucleotides line up with TRBD2. The CDR3 loop spans 16 amino acids. Germline CDR1 is SGHAT and CDR2 is FQNNGV. Unmatched junction bases numbered 4, after V lost 1 base and J lost 3 bases. In DNA, the CDR3 is TGTGCCAGCAGCTTAGGCAGACTAGCGGGAGTCTACGAGCAGTACTTC. It translates to CASSLGRLAGVYEQYF.

This chain links TRBV24-1 with TRBJ2-3, with 7 nucleotides matching TRBD1. The germline V gene encodes CDR1 KGHDR and CDR2 SFDVKD. The CDR3 consists of 13 residues. J gave up 4 bases and V 7 bases, and 4 bases lay outside the gene matches. The CDR3 DNA reads as TGTGCCACCAGGGGACAGAACGCAGATACGCAGTATTTT. Encoded protein: CATRGQNADTQYF.

V gene TRBV9 combines with J gene TRBJ2-5; 11 positions match TRBD2. Germline trimming cut 4 bases from V and 0 bases from J; bases unmatched to any gene: 2. The CDR3 length is 15 residues. Germline V gene data show CDR1 as SGDLS and CDR2 as YYNGEE. The CDR3 DNA reads TGTGCCAGCAGCACGGGACTAGCGGACCAAGAGACCCAGTACTTC. It is translated as CASSTGLADQETQYF.

The chain employs TRBV28 and TRBJ1-5; no definite D call. The CDR3 is made up of 14 amino acids. The germline CDR1 and CDR2 sequences are MDHEN and SYDVKM. With 6 bases removed from V and 0 bases from J, the gap between germline ends came to 9 bases. The CDR3 is CASRRDYSNQPQHF. CDR3 nucleotides: TGTGCCAGCAGACGGGATTATAGCAATCAGCCCCAGCATTTT.

The V gene is TRBV6-1, the J gene TRBJ1-1; D is possibly TRBD1 (5 bases). The V gene's germline CDR1 is MNHNS and CDR2 SASEGT. The germline V and J ends were trimmed by 1 base and 1 base, with 13 bases remaining between them. This CDR3 spans 16 amino acids. In DNA form, the CDR3 reads TGTGCCAGCAGTGAAGGGCTAGCGGGGGGGAACACTGAAGCTTTCTTT. Translation: CASSEGLAGGNTEAFF.

The rearrangement joins TRBV28 to TRBJ1-1; tentative D call: TRBD1 (6 bases). V was trimmed by 4 bases and J by 1 base, leaving 19 bases between them. Germline assignment: CDR1 MDHEN and CDR2 SYDVKM. This CDR3 comprises 17 residues. CDR3 amino acids: CASSSGSNRARNTEAFF. In nucleotides, the CDR3 is TGTGCCAGCAGTTCCGGTTCTAACAGGGCTCGGAACACTGAAGCTTTCTTT.

The J gene is TRBJ1-6, the V gene TRBV12-3 or TRBV12-4, with TRBD1 matching 11 bases. This CDR3 has 13 residues. The V and J ends lost 7 bases and 10 bases, in that order; junction bases with no gene match: 3. The CDR3 protein is CASTRDRGSPLHF. The CDR3 DNA reads TGTGCCAGCACCCGGGACAGGGGGTCACCCCTCCACTTT.

The gene calls are TRBV3-1 (or the pseudogene TRBV3-2) and TRBJ2-1, with TRBD2 matching over 10 bases. After removal of 4 bases from V and 6 bases from J, the junction contained 6 bases not matched to a gene. CDR1 is LGHDT, CDR2 YNNKEL, per germline (reference sequence). The CDR3 has 15 amino acids. The CDR3 spells CASSRGTSGTNEQFF. CDR3 coding DNA: TGTGCCAGCAGCCGGGGCACTAGCGGGACCAATGAGCAGTTCTTC.

The V call is TRBV5-5, the J call TRBJ2-2, with a tentative D call TRBD1 (5 bases). Germline V gives CDR1 SGHKS, CDR2 YYEKEE (reference sequence). The CDR3 totals 15 residues. V lost 1 base to trimming and J lost 1 base, with 8 bases between them. This CDR3 reads CASSLLGENTGELFF. CDR3 DNA: TGTGCCAGCAGCTTGTTAGGGGAGAACACCGGGGAGCTGTTTTTT.

This clone has just a few counts. Written as DNA, the CDR3 is TGCGCCAGCAGCTTGGAAAGGGGGGAAAAACTGTTTTTT. Translation: CASSLERGEKLFF. The genes are TRBV5-1 and TRBJ1-4; tentative D call: TRBD1 (6 bases). From germline, CDR1 is SGHRS and CDR2 YFSETQ. This CDR3 contains 13 residues. V was clipped by 0 bases and J by 8 bases, with 8 bases between them.